This T cell receptor beta chain was obtained from a study of identifying expanded T cells in peripheral blood. No infections or other immune events were documented during collection. Sequencing used immunoSEQ multiplex PCR; TCRdb keeps in-frame clones, though not all of them. The table has 50,000 to 60,000 clones, roughly four fifths seen once. This CDR3 region has 15 residues. The germline CDR1 and CDR2 sequences are MNHNY and SVGAGI (reference sequence). With V trimmed by 6 bases and J by 3 bases, 4 bases remained unmatched. V is TRBV6-6 and J is TRBJ2-2; 10 positions match TRBD1. The receptor comes from a person aged 18 to 75 in good health. Sequencing was carried out using blood. CDR3 DNA sequence: TGTGCCAGCAGATTGACAGGGGGCGACACCGGGGAGCTGTTTTTT. This sequence encodes CASRLTGGDTGELFF.